The 21 T cell receptor beta chains given below trace back to one sample, sequenced in a study of T cells in Graves' hyperthyroidism and ophthalmopathy. Authors of the study amplified TCR beta CDR3 regions from RNA transcripts. First-round RT-PCR targeting the TCR CDR3 was performed with the HTBI primer set. TCRdb ran MiXCR on the multiplex PCR reads and lists one entry per CDR3 protein. This table holds roughly 740,000 distinct CDR3 sequences, roughly 17% found once. Sample: blood. These receptors all stem from a man younger than 35 with Graves' hyperthyroidism.

This chain uses TRBV6-1 with TRBJ1-1, with 8 bases identical to TRBD1. CDR3 length: 15 residues. Germline CDR1 MNHNS, CDR2 SASEGT. J gave up 1 base and V 6 bases, and 7 bases lay outside the gene matches. The DNA of the CDR3 is TGTGCCAGCAGCCCTCAGGGGGCAGAGAACACTGAAGCTTTCTTT. Translated, it gives CASSPQGAENTEAFF.

This clonotype has a count of ten or more. The V and J genes are TRBV2 and TRBJ2-4; tentatively, D is TRBD2 (6 bases). This CDR3 is 14 amino acids long. The germline V and J ends were trimmed by 2 bases and 5 bases, with 10 bases remaining between them. Germline V gene data show CDR1 as SNHLY and CDR2 as FYNNEI. In DNA, the CDR3 is TGTGCCAGCAGTGAACGGGGAGGCCAAAACATTCAGTACTTC. It translates to CASSERGGQNIQYF. Based on the CDR3 plus reference TRBV2 and TRBJ2-4, the full variable domain is EPEVTQTPSHQVTQMGQEVILRCVPISNHLYFYWYRQILGQKVEFLVSFYNNEISEKSEIFDDQFSVERPDGSNFTLKIRSTKLEDSAMYFCASSERGGQNIQYFGAGTRLSVL.

This clonotype was counted ten times or more. CDR3: CSARGLASSHEQFF. The CDR3 nucleotides are TGCAGCGCTCGAGGACTAGCCTCTTCCCATGAGCAGTTCTTC. The J gene is TRBJ2-1, the V gene TRBV29-1; 8 nucleotides agree with TRBD2. CDR1 and CDR2 (germline): SQVTM, ANQGSEA. V lost 7 bases and J lost 8; bases outside the gene matches: 13. The CDR3 has 14 amino acids.

The chain links TRBV4-1 to TRBJ1-2, with D possibly TRBD1 on 5 matching bases. Germline V CDR1 and CDR2: MGHRA, YSYEKL. The V gene lost 5 bases and the J gene lost 5 bases, with 6 bases spanning the gap. CDR3 length: 11 residues. CDR3 coding DNA: TGCGCCAGCAGCAAGGGGTATGGCTACACCTTC. This encodes CASSKGYGYTF.

The chain has TRBV11-3 and TRBJ2-1, with D hard to call. The CDR3 is made up of 13 amino acids. CDR1 SGHNT and CDR2 YENEEA come from the germline V gene. Trimming left V 5 bases short and J 9 bases short, with 14 bases between. CDR3 sequence: CASSPYPEGEQFF. The CDR3 DNA reads TGTGCCAGCAGCCCCTACCCCGAAGGTGAGCAGTTCTTC.

The table lists this clonotype with a few counts. The chain combines TRBV7-3 with TRBJ1-2; 8 nucleotides align to TRBD1. CDR3 length equals 14 residues. The V gene end was trimmed by 5 bases and the J gene end by 7 bases; junction bases not matched to a gene: 9. Germline CDR1 is SGHTA and CDR2 is FQGTGA. The CDR3 region is CASSASTGASGYTF. The CDR3 bases are TGTGCCAGCAGCGCATCGACAGGGGCTTCTGGCTACACCTTC.

This clonotype came up many times. This chain uses TRBV28 with TRBJ2-4; the match to TRBD1 covers 9 bases. This CDR3 is built from 16 residues. The V segment lost 5 bases and the J segment 6 bases; nucleotides outside the gene matches: 11. In germline, CDR1 is MDHEN, CDR2 SYDVKM. CDR3: CASSGDRGGFGNIQYF. The CDR3 DNA sequence: TGTGCCAGCAGTGGAGACAGGGGGGGGTTTGGAAACATTCAGTACTTC. The entire variable domain, with the rest obtained from reference TRBV28 and TRBJ2-4, is as follows: DVKVTQSSRYLVKRTGEKVFLECVQDMDHENMFWYRQDPGLGLRLIYFSYDVKMKEKGDIPEGYSVSREKKERFSLILESASTNQTSMYLCASSGDRGGFGNIQYFGAGTRLSVL.

This clonotype appeared a few times. The J gene is TRBJ1-6, the V gene TRBV7-2; TRBD1 is a possible D gene (6 bases). CDR3 length: 13 residues. Between the trimmed V and J ends, which lost 3 bases and 10 bases, there was a span of 10 bases. CDR1 SGHTA and CDR2 FQGNSA come from the germline V gene. The CDR3 reads CASSLGGQSPLHF. For the CDR3, the DNA is TGTGCCAGCAGCTTGGGGGGGCAATCACCCCTCCACTTT.

This clonotype was observed at least ten times. The chain is built from TRBV12-5 and TRBJ2-2; D could derive from TRBD1 or TRBD2 (6 bases each). There are 15 residues in the CDR3. Trimming removed 9 bases at V and 5 bases at J, with 19 bases between. CDR1 LGHNT and CDR2 FRNRAP come from the germline V gene. The CDR3 DNA follows: TGTGCTAGCCGTCCCCGGGGGCAGCCGACCGGGGAGCTGTTTTTT. Translation gives CASRPRGQPTGELFF. Looking up the rest from reference TRBV12-5 and TRBJ2-2 gives the full variable domain: DARVTQTPRHKVTEMGQEVTMRCQPILGHNTVFWYRQTMMQGLELLAYFRNRAPLDDSGMPKDRFSAEMPDATLATLKIQPSEPRDSAVYFCASRPRGQPTGELFFGEGSRLTVL.

In this sample, this clonotype turned up a few times. J is TRBJ2-7 and V is TRBV10-3, with TRBD1 matching 7 bases. This CDR3 has 14 residues. J was trimmed by 3 bases and V by 2 bases; bases with no gene match: 4. Germline lookup yields CDR1 ENHRY and CDR2 SYGVKD. The CDR3 nucleotides read TGTGCCATCAGTGAGAGGGGGCGTCGCTACGAGCAGTACTTC. Its translation is CAISERGRRYEQYF.

This clonotype was observed many times. The V and J genes are TRBV18 and TRBJ2-3; D is possibly TRBD2 (6 bases). V was trimmed by 3 bases and J by 2 bases, leaving 12 bases between them. The CDR3 totals 15 residues. CDR1 KGHSH and CDR2 LQKENI come from the germline V gene. In DNA form, the CDR3 reads TGTGCCAGCTCACCGTCACGGGGGACCACAGATACGCAGTATTTT. Translating gives CASSPSRGTTDTQYF.

This clonotype occurred many times. The chain links TRBV27 to TRBJ1-6, with a possible D match to TRBD1 (5 bases). V lost 6 bases and J 5 bases, leaving 17 bases between the germline ends. The CDR3 runs to 16 residues. Germline lookup yields CDR1 MNHEY and CDR2 SMNVEV (reference sequence). The CDR3 region is CASSLGRGGDNSPLHF. For the CDR3, the DNA is TGTGCCAGCAGCCTTGGACGTGGGGGAGATAATTCACCCCTCCACTTT.

This clonotype was counted at least ten times. This chain uses TRBV28 with TRBJ2-7; D unresolved. The V end was cut by 5 bases, the J end by 2 bases, with 16 bases between. Looked up from germline, CDR1 is MDHEN and CDR2 is SYDVKM. CDR3 size: 15 residues. The CDR3 sequence is CASSTERRPPYEQYF. The CDR3 DNA reads TGTGCCAGCAGTACCGAAAGGCGACCCCCCTACGAGCAGTACTTC.

This clonotype was observed a single time. The V and J genes are TRBV19 and TRBJ2-2, with D unresolved. Germline V lookup: CDR1 LNHDA, CDR2 SQIVND (reference sequence). The V gene lost 8 bases and the J gene lost 4 bases, with 14 bases spanning the gap. The CDR3 runs 14 residues. The CDR3 coding sequence is TGTGCCAGTTCAATAGGGCCAGGCACCGGGGAGCTGTTTTTT. It yields the protein CASSIGPGTGELFF.

This clonotype was detected many times. CDR3 sequence: CASSSEPTSGKSTDTQYF. The CDR3 nucleotides are TGTGCCAGCAGTTCCGAGCCGACTAGCGGAAAAAGCACAGATACGCAGTATTTT. This chain uses TRBV12-3 or TRBV12-4 with TRBJ2-3; 9 bases are a match to TRBD2. The CDR3 runs 18 residues. V trimming: 4 bases; J trimming: 0 bases; junction bases outside the gene matches: 11.

The table lists this clonotype with a few counts. The V call is TRBV7-3, the J call TRBJ2-7; TRBD2 matches 9 bases. Germline V lookup: CDR1 SGHTA, CDR2 FQGTGA. V dropped 6 bases and J dropped 7; count of bases not matched to a gene: 16. CDR3 length: 16 amino acids. The CDR3 bases are TGTGCCAGCAGAAGGGGCGGGGCGGGAGGGCCTGGGGAGCAGTACTTC. It specifies CASRRGGAGGPGEQYF.

The gene calls are TRBV20-1 and TRBJ1-4; D is perhaps TRBD1 (6 bases). V was trimmed by 0 bases and J by 0 bases, leaving 11 bases between them. This CDR3 is built from 16 residues. Germline assignment: CDR1 DFQATT and CDR2 SNEGSKA (reference sequence). The CDR3 coding sequence is TGCAGTGCTAGAGATGGTTGGACAGCAACTAATGAAAAACTGTTTTTT. Translation: CSARDGWTATNEKLFF.

The V gene is TRBV4-3, the J gene TRBJ2-3; possibly TRBD1 for D (5 bases). Germline V gene data show CDR1 as LGHNA and CDR2 as YSLEER. V lost 3 bases to trimming and J lost 5 bases, with 9 bases between them. This CDR3 comprises 13 residues. The CDR3, as DNA: TGCGCCAGCAGCCATGGGGCGAGAGATACGCAGTATTTT. This codes for CASSHGARDTQYF.

This clonotype occurred a few times. This chain connects TRBV6-2 or TRBV6-3 to TRBJ1-2; a possible D gene is TRBD1 (6 bases). The CDR3 consists of 12 residues. V shed 8 bases and J shed 6 bases, with 13 bases lying between them. Germline V lookup: CDR1 MNHEY, CDR2 SVGEGT. The CDR3: CASRYHRDGYTF. The CDR3 DNA follows: TGTGCCAGCCGGTACCACAGGGATGGCTACACCTTC.

This clonotype was seen a handful of times. The V gene is TRBV5-4, the J gene TRBJ2-2; weak D call: TRBD2 (6 bases). This CDR3 has 17 residues. V lost 0 bases and J lost 0, with 12 bases in between. CDR1 SGHNT and CDR2 YYREEE come from the germline V gene (reference sequence). CDR3 residues: CASSLGVAESNTGELFF. Written as DNA, the CDR3 is TGTGCCAGCAGCTTGGGGGTAGCGGAGTCGAACACCGGGGAGCTGTTTTTT.

The table lists this clonotype with many counts. This sequence joins TRBV28 and TRBJ2-7; TRBD1 aligns across 9 bases. CDR3 length: 13 amino acids. V lost 6 bases and J lost 6; bases outside the gene matches: 6. Germline V gene lookup returns CDR1 MDHEN and CDR2 SYDVKM. The DNA of the CDR3 is TGTGCCAGCAGGGAACAGGGGGCGCGCGAGCAGTACTTC. This codes for CASREQGAREQYF.